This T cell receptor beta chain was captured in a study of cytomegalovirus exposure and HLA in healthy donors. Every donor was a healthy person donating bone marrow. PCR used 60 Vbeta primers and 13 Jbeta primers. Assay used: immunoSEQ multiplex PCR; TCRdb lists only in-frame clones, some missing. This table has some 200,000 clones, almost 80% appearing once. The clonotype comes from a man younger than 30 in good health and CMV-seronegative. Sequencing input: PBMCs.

This CDR3 reads CASSGQPTSYEQYF. In DNA, the CDR3 is TGTGCCAGCAGTGGACAGCCGACTTCCTACGAGCAGTACTTC. V is TRBV28 and J is TRBJ2-7, with TRBD1 as a possible D gene (6 bases). This CDR3 is built from 14 residues. The germline CDR1 and CDR2 sequences are MDHEN and SYDVKM. V was cut by 5 bases and J by 1 base, with 12 bases left in between.